One sample yielded the 22 T cell receptor beta chains listed below, sequenced in a study of blood T cell repertoires in COVID-19. The method was immunoSEQ multiplex PCR; TCRdb's version includes in-frame clones alone and lacks a portion of them. This table has about 300,000 clones, around nine tenths appearing once. Sample: PBMCs or T cells enriched from blood (not recorded which). The source of these receptors is a woman aged 18 to 35 who had recovered from COVID-19.

This chain links TRBV7-3 with TRBJ2-7, with a weak D call TRBD2 (5 bases). This CDR3 contains 13 residues. Looked up from germline, CDR1 is SGHTA and CDR2 is FQGTGA. V gave up 2 bases and J gave up 3 bases, with 8 bases separating them. The CDR3 region has the DNA TGTGCCAGCAGCTTACGGGGAAACTACGAGCAGTACTTC. Amino acid sequence: CASSLRGNYEQYF.

The chain is built from TRBV6-5 and TRBJ1-1, with D perhaps matching TRBD1 (6 bases). CDR1 is MNHEY, CDR2 SVGAGI, per germline. This CDR3 region has 15 residues. The V gene lost 0 bases and the J gene lost 3 bases, with 11 bases spanning the gap. The CDR3 DNA follows: TGTGCCAGCAGTTACTCGAACACAGGGTACACTGAAGCTTTCTTT. Translation: CASSYSNTGYTEAFF.

The rearrangement uses TRBV5-1 and TRBJ2-7, with D perhaps TRBD1 (6 bases). Between the trimmed V and J ends, which lost 0 bases and 2 bases, there was a span of 9 bases. This CDR3 has 14 amino acids. Germline V gives CDR1 SGHRS, CDR2 YFSETQ. CDR3 region: CASSLAQGTYEQYF. CDR3 nucleotide sequence: TGCGCCAGCAGCTTGGCCCAGGGGACCTACGAGCAGTACTTC.

Written as DNA, the CDR3 is TGTGCCAGCAGTTTATCAGCCCATCGGAGCCGCGAAGCTTTCTTT. It codes for CASSLSAHRSREAFF. The V gene is TRBV27, the J gene TRBJ1-1; D remains ambiguous. V lost 0 bases to trimming and J lost 8 bases, with 16 bases between them. The CDR3 totals 15 residues. Germline lookup yields CDR1 MNHEY and CDR2 SMNVEV (reference sequence).

The chain combines TRBV5-4 with TRBJ2-3, with TRBD1 matching 8 bases. CDR3 size: 15 residues. Trimming took 9 bases from V and 4 from J; bases not matched to a gene: 13. Germline assignment: CDR1 SGHNT and CDR2 YYREEE (reference sequence). CDR3 sequence (DNA): TGTGCCACGACTAAACTCCAGGGGGCTGCAGATACGCAGTATTTT. It is translated as CATTKLQGAADTQYF.

The V gene is TRBV6-5, the J gene TRBJ2-7; D call uncertain. V was cut by 6 bases and J by 1 base, with 10 bases left in between. The germline gives CDR1 MNHEY, CDR2 SVGAGI. The CDR3 length is 13 residues. This CDR3 is CASSLEQSYEQYF. The CDR3 region has the DNA TGTGCCAGCAGCCTGGAACAGTCCTACGAGCAGTACTTC.

The V gene is TRBV9, the J gene TRBJ2-7; 7 nucleotides match TRBD2. Germline lookup yields CDR1 SGDLS and CDR2 YYNGEE. With V trimmed by 0 bases and J by 6 bases, 6 bases remained unmatched. CDR3 length equals 14 residues. CDR3 DNA sequence: TGTGCCAGCAGCGTAGGGCCAGCGGGACGCGAGCAGTACTTC. Translated, it gives CASSVGPAGREQYF.

The rearrangement links TRBV2 to TRBJ2-5; 9 bases are a match to TRBD1. J lost 1 base, V lost 10 bases, and 7 bases had no gene match. The germline gives CDR1 SNHLY, CDR2 FYNNEI. CDR3 size: 14 residues. The CDR3 DNA follows: TGTGCCACCCTCGACAGGGGGTTCCAAGAGACCCAGTACTTC. This sequence encodes CATLDRGFQETQYF. The full variable domain, in which reference TRBV2 and TRBJ2-5 provide the parts outside the CDR3, is EPEVTQTPSHQVTQMGQEVILRCVPISNHLYFYWYRQILGQKVEFLVSFYNNEISEKSEIFDDQFSVERPDGSNFTLKIRSTKLEDSAMYFCATLDRGFQETQYFGPGTRLLVL.

The gene calls are TRBV21-1 and TRBJ2-7; whether TRBD1, the table's D call, matches the DNA was not checked. TRBV21-1 corresponds to a pseudogene. This CDR3 spans 16 amino acids. Here the CDR3 reads CASSKRGRVGAAEQYF. For the CDR3, the DNA is TGTGCCAGCAGCAAAAGGGGTCGGGTAGGGGCTGCAGAGCAGTACTTC.

The J gene is TRBJ2-1, the V gene TRBV7-7; 8 nucleotides line up with TRBD1. Per the germline V gene, CDR1 is SSHAT and CDR2 is FNYEAQ (reference sequence). This CDR3 spans 17 amino acids. Unmatched junction bases numbered 6, after V lost 0 bases and J lost 2 bases. Written as DNA, the CDR3 is TGTGCCAGCAGCTTAGCGGGGACAGGAGGAGCCTACAATGAGCAGTTCTTC. This encodes CASSLAGTGGAYNEQFF.

Concerning this clone: Additional DNA sequences in this sample encode the identical CDR3. The rearrangement joins TRBV24-1 to TRBJ2-3; D may be TRBD2 (5 bases). Trimming left V 4 bases short and J 6 bases short, with 7 bases between. The CDR3 is made up of 12 amino acids. Germline CDR1 KGHDR, CDR2 SFDVKD. CDR3 residues: CATSEGSDTQYF. CDR3 sequence (DNA): TGTGCCACCAGTGAGGGGAGTGATACGCAGTATTTT.

The chain is built from TRBV11-2 and TRBJ2-7; 8 nucleotides align to TRBD1. Trimming removed 5 bases from V and 2 bases from J; junction bases left unmatched: 11. Germline V gene lookup returns CDR1 SGHAT and CDR2 FQNNGV. CDR3 length: 16 residues. CDR3 residues: CASSESGQVLTYEQYF. In DNA form, the CDR3 reads TGTGCCAGCAGCGAGTCGGGACAGGTGCTCACCTACGAGCAGTACTTC.

The V call is TRBV5-1, the J call TRBJ1-1, with D unclear. The CDR3 has 13 amino acids. Germline CDR1 reads SGHRS; CDR2 reads YFSETQ. Trimming stripped 0 bases from V and 4 bases from J, with 7 bases between. CDR3 sequence reads: CASSLDPSTEAFF. CDR3 DNA: TGCGCCAGCAGCTTGGATCCGAGCACTGAAGCTTTCTTT.

V and J are TRBV2 and TRBJ2-7, with TRBD2 identical over 7 bases. Germline-derived CDR1 and CDR2 are SNHLY and FYNNEI. The CDR3 sequence is 14 residues long. Germline trimming cut 8 bases from V and 0 bases from J; bases unmatched to any gene: 7. The CDR3 is CASSREDRSYEQYF. CDR3 nucleotide sequence: TGTGCCAGCTCCCGGGAGGACCGCTCCTACGAGCAGTACTTC.

This chain joins TRBV19 and TRBJ1-5; 9 bases match TRBD1. The CDR3 loop spans 14 amino acids. Germline V gene sequence: CDR1 LNHDA, CDR2 SQIVND (reference sequence). The trim removed 4 bases at V and 3 bases at J, leaving 1 base unmatched. The CDR3 sequence: CASSRQGVNQPQHF. CDR3 coding DNA: TGTGCCAGTAGTAGACAGGGGGTCAATCAGCCCCAGCATTTT.

The chain has TRBV5-1 and TRBJ2-5; D not certain. Deletions cut 2 bases from V and 3 bases from J, with 8 bases between. This CDR3 spans 13 amino acids. Germline V gene lookup returns CDR1 SGHRS and CDR2 YFSETQ. The CDR3 reads CASSFDSEETQYF. The CDR3, as DNA: TGCGCCAGCAGCTTCGACTCGGAAGAGACCCAGTACTTC.

CDR3 DNA sequence: TGTGCCTGGAGTGTACAGGGACGTTCACCCCTCCACTTT. Translation gives CAWSVQGRSPLHF. This chain joins TRBV30 and TRBJ1-6, with D tentatively TRBD1 (6 bases). The germline V and J ends were trimmed by 0 bases and 9 bases, with 9 bases remaining between them. This CDR3 contains 13 residues. Looked up from germline, CDR1 is GTSNPN and CDR2 is SVGIG (reference sequence).

The V and J genes are TRBV5-1 and TRBJ1-6; D is ambiguous. V was shortened by 0 bases and J by 7 bases, with 17 bases between the two germline ends. Germline V lookup: CDR1 SGHRS, CDR2 YFSETQ. The CDR3 loop spans 17 amino acids. The CDR3 is CASSLGPRELENSPLHF. The CDR3 DNA follows: TGCGCCAGCAGCTTGGGGCCGCGGGAACTCGAGAATTCACCCCTCCACTTT. Full variable domain (remainder filled in from reference TRBV5-1 and TRBJ1-6): KAGVTQTPRYLIKTRGQQVTLSCSPISGHRSVSWYQQTPGQGLQFLFEYFSETQRNKGNFPGRFSGRQFSNSRSEMNVSTLELGDSALYLCASSLGPRELENSPLHFGNGTRLTVT.

The genes are TRBV19 and TRBJ1-4; D not certain. This CDR3 contains 15 residues. Trimming left V 8 bases short and J 8 bases short, with 21 bases between. Germline V lookup: CDR1 LNHDA, CDR2 SQIVND (reference sequence). The CDR3 is CASDGRRLTWEKLFF. In nucleotides, the CDR3 is TGTGCCAGTGATGGGCGGAGACTAACCTGGGAAAAACTGTTTTTT.

The CDR3 nucleotides read TGTGCCACCAAGCGGGGGCCGGGGCAAGAGACCCAGTACTTC. Its protein product is CATKRGPGQETQYF. This chain uses TRBV24-1 with TRBJ2-5; TRBD2 matches at 8 bases. With V trimmed by 8 bases and J by 2 bases, 6 bases remained unmatched. Per the germline V gene, CDR1 is KGHDR and CDR2 is SFDVKD. The CDR3 loop spans 14 amino acids.

This chain connects TRBV27 to TRBJ1-1; D is perhaps TRBD1 (6 bases). Trimming stripped 5 bases from V and 0 bases from J, with 16 bases between. The CDR3 runs 16 residues. Germline values: CDR1 MNHEY, CDR2 SMNVEV (reference sequence). Written as DNA, the CDR3 is TGTGCCAGCAGTCCCCGGACAGATGGCATGAACACTGAAGCTTTCTTT. Protein: CASSPRTDGMNTEAFF.

The rearrangement links TRBV27 to TRBJ1-4; 7 bases map to TRBD1. V shed 3 bases and J 4 bases; nucleotides not matched to a gene: 5. This CDR3 has 15 residues. The germline CDR1 and CDR2 sequences are MNHEY and SMNVEV (reference sequence). The CDR3 is CASSFRQGYNEKLFF. CDR3 DNA sequence: TGTGCCAGCAGTTTCAGACAGGGCTATAATGAAAAACTGTTTTTT. Full variable domain (outside the CDR3, taken from reference TRBV27 and TRBJ1-4): EAQVTQNPRYLITVTGKKLTVTCSQNMNHEYMSWYRQDPGLGLRQIYYSMNVEVTDKGDVPEGYKVSRKEKRNFPLILESPSPNQTSLYFCASSFRQGYNEKLFFGSGTQLSVL.